The rows below give T cell receptor beta chains drawn from one sample of a study of OX40 agonist ivuxolimab in advanced cancers. Method: immunoSEQ multiplex PCR; TCRdb's copy keeps in-frame clones and lacks some. The sample has about 73,000 clones, 80% to 90% seen once. The specimen was CD4+ or CD8+ T cells sorted from blood, collected in a trial of the OX40 agonist ivuxolimab. Every receptor here comes from an adult with an advanced solid tumor such as melanoma, head and neck, liver or kidney cancer. Each CDR3 is given with its conserved first and last residue. The D gene is left open where the match is weak. Rows give clone size only sometimes, using once, few, many, or a class for an expanded clone.

>NA|NA|TRBJ1-6|TRBV14
TGTGCCAGCAGCCGAGACAGGCGCCTGCCCCTCCACTTT
CASSRDRRLPLHF
>NA|NA|TRBJ2-5|TRBV11-2
TGTGCCAGCAGCCAAGGGATCCAAGAGACCCAGTACTTC
CASSQGIQETQYF
>NA|NA|TRBJ2-2|TRBV18
TGTGCCAGCTCACCACGGGCGAGCACCGGGGAGCTGTTTTTT
CASSPRASTGELFF
>TRBD1|NA|TRBJ1-1|TRBV5-4
TGTGCCAGCACCCCAGGGCGGGGGAGGGGGCACGACACTGAAGCTTTCTTT
CASTPGRGRGHDTEAFF
>NA|NA|TRBJ2-7|TRBV6-1
TGTGCCAGCAGCCCAAGAAGAGTTGTGGCCTACGAGCAGTACTTC
CASSPRRVVAYEQYF
>NA|few|TRBJ2-3|TRBV7-2
TGTGCCAGCAGCGCGCCCCGGGGACGCACAGATACGCAGTATTTT
CASSAPRGRTDTQYF
>NA|NA|TRBJ2-3|TRBV5-1
TGCGCCAGCAGCTTGGAAGGCAGGGTAACAGATACGCAGTATTTT
CASSLEGRVTDTQYF
>TRBD1|NA|TRBJ1-3|TRBV13
TGTGCCAGCAGCGTAACAGGGGGCTCTGGAAACACCATATATTTT
CASSVTGGSGNTIYF
>TRBD1|NA|TRBJ1-1|TRBV5-1
TGCGCCAGCAGCTCGGCGGGGACAGGGTCCTCGACTGAAGCTTTCTTT
CASSSAGTGSSTEAFF
>NA|few|TRBJ2-7|TRBV7-3
TGTGCCAGCAGCTTAACTCGGGCAGGGGTGGGCGAGCAGTACTTC
CASSLTRAGVGEQYF
>NA|NA|TRBJ2-7|TRBV6-1
TGTGCCAGCAGTGAACCCAGGGACTCCCTGTCTAAGAAGCAGTACTTC
CASSEPRDSLSKKQYF
>TRBD1|once|TRBJ2-7|TRBV7-2
TGTGCCAGCAGCTCGGGACAGCCAAGCTCCTACGAGCAGTACTTC
CASSSGQPSSYEQYF
>NA|NA|TRBJ2-3|TRBV5-8
TGTGCCAGCAGCTACTCACAGGTCACAGATACGCAGTATTTT
CASSYSQVTDTQYF
>NA|NA|TRBJ2-6|TRBV7-3
TGTGCCAGCAGCTTAGGGCAGGGCGTTTGGAGACGGTCTGGGGCCAACGTCCTGACTTTC
CASSLGQGVWRRSGANVLTF
>TRBD1|NA|TRBJ2-7|TRBV30
TGTGCCAGCTACAGGGGATCCTACGAGCAGTACTTC
CASYRGSYEQYF